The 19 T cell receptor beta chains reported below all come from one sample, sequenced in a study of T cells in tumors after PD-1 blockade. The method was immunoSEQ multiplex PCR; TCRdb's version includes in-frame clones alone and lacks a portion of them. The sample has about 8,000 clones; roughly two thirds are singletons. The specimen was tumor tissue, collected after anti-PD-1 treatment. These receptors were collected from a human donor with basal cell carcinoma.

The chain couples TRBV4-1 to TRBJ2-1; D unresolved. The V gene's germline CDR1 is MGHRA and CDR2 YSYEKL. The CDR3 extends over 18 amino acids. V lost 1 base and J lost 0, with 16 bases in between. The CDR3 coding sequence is TGCGCCAGCAGCCAAGTAGACATGGGGTTTAGCTCCTACAATGAGCAGTTCTTC. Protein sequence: CASSQVDMGFSSYNEQFF.

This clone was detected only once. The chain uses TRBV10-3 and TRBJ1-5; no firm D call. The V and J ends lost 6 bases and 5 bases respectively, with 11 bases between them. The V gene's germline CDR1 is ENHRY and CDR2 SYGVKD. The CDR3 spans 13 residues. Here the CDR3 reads CAIRLNTDQPQHF. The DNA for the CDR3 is TGTGCCATCAGGCTTAATACTGATCAGCCCCAGCATTTT.

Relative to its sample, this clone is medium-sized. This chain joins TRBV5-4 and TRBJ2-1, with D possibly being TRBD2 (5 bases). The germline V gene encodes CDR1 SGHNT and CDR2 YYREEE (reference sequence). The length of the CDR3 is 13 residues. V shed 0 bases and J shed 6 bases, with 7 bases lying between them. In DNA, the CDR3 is TGTGCCAGCAGCTTGGCAGGAGGCAATGAGCAGTTCTTC. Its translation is CASSLAGGNEQFF.

CDR3 coding DNA: TGTGCCAGCAGTTTTTCGGGGATGGGTCAGCCCCAGCATTTT. Protein: CASSFSGMGQPQHF. The rearrangement joins TRBV28 to TRBJ1-5; D unresolved. Germline-derived CDR1 and CDR2 are MDHEN and SYDVKM. Deletions cut 3 bases from V and 6 bases from J, with 12 bases between. CDR3 length: 14 residues.

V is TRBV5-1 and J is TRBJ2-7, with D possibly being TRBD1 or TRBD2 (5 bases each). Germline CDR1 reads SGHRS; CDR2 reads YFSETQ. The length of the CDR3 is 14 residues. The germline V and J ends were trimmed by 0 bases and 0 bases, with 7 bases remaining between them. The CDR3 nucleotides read TGCGCCAGCAGCTTGGACGGGGCCTCCTACGAGCAGTACTTC. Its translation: CASSLDGASYEQYF.

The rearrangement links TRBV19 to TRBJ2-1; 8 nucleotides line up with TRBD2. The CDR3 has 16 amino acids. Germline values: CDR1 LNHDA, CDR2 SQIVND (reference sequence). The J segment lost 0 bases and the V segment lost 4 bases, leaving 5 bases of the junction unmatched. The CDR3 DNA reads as TGTGCCAGTAGTAACCCAGCGGGAGTCTCCTACAATGAGCAGTTCTTC. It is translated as CASSNPAGVSYNEQFF.

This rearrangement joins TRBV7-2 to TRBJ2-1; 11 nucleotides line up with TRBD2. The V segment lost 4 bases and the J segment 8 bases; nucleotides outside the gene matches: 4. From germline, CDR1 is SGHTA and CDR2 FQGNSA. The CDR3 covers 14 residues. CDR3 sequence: CASSSTSGKDEQFF. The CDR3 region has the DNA TGTGCCAGCAGCTCGACTAGCGGGAAGGATGAGCAGTTCTTC.

DNA of the CDR3: TGCGCCAGCAGCCAAGGATCGGGTGAGACCCAGTACTTC. It translates to CASSQGSGETQYF. The rearrangement links TRBV4-3 to TRBJ2-5; no clear D. Germline CDR1 LGHNA, CDR2 YSLEER. This CDR3 comprises 13 residues. The V end was cut by 1 base, the J end by 5 bases, with 8 bases between.

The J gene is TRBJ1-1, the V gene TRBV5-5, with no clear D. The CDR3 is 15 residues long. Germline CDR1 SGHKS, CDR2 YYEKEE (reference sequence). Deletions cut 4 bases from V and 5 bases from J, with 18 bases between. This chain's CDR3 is CASSPQIRVGTEAFF. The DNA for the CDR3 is TGTGCCAGCAGCCCCCAAATTCGAGTGGGAACTGAAGCTTTCTTT.

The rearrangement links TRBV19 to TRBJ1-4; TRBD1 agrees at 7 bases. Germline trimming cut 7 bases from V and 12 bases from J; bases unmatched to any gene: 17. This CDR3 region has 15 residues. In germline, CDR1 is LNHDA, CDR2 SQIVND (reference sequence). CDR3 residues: CASKRRSGGDGELFF. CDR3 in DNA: TGTGCCAGTAAGAGGCGGTCAGGGGGAGATGGGGAACTGTTTTTT.

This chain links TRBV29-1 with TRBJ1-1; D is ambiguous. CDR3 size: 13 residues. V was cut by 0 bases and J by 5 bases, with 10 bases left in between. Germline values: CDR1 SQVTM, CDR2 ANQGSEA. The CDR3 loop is CSVEEIRGTEAFF. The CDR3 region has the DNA TGCAGCGTTGAAGAAATTCGGGGAACTGAAGCTTTCTTT.

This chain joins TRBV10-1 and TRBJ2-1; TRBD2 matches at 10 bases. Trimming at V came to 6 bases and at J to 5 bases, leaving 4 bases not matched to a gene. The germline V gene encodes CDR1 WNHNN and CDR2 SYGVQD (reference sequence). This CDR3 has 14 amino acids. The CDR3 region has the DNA TGCGCCAGCAGCCTAGCGGGAGAAAACAATGAGCAGTTCTTC. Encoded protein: CASSLAGENNEQFF.

The chain's CDR3 is CASSLETGDEQFF. CDR3 coding DNA: TGTGCCAGCAGCTTGGAGACAGGGGATGAGCAGTTCTTC. V gene TRBV5-4 combines with J gene TRBJ2-1, with 8 bases that match TRBD1. CDR1 is SGHNT, CDR2 YYREEE, per germline (reference sequence). The ends lost 0 bases at V and 8 bases at J; junction bases unmatched: 1. The CDR3 runs 13 residues.

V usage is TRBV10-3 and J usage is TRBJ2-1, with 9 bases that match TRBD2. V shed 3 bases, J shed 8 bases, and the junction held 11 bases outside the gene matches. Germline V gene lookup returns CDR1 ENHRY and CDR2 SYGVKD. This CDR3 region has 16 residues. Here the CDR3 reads CAISDGRGGQIYEQFF. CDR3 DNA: TGTGCCATCAGTGATGGGCGGGGGGGCCAGATTTATGAGCAGTTCTTC.

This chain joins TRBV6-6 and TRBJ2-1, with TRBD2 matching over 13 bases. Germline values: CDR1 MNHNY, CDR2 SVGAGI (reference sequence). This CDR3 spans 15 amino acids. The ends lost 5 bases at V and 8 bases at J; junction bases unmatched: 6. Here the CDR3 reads CASSMTSGGLHEQFF. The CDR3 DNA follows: TGTGCCAGCAGTATGACTAGCGGGGGGCTTCATGAGCAGTTCTTC.

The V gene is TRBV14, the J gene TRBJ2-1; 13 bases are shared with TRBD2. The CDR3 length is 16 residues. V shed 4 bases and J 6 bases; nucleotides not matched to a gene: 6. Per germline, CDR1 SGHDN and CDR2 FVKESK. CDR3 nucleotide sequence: TGTGCCAGCAGCCCCAGGACTAGCGGGGGTTCCAATGAGCAGTTCTTC. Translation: CASSPRTSGGSNEQFF. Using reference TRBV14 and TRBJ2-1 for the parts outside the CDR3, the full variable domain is EAGVTQFPSHSVIEKGQTVTLRCDPISGHDNLYWYRRVMGKEIKFLLHFVKESKQDESGMPNNRFLAERTGGTYSTLKVQPAELEDSGVYFCASSPRTSGGSNEQFFGPGTRLTVL.

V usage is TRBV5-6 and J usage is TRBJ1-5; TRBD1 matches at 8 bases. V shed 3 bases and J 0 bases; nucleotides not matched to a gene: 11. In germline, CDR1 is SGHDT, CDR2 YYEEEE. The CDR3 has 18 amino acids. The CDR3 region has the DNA TGTGCCAGCAGCTCAACCGGGACAGGCAGATATAGCAATCAGCCCCAGCATTTT. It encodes CASSSTGTGRYSNQPQHF.

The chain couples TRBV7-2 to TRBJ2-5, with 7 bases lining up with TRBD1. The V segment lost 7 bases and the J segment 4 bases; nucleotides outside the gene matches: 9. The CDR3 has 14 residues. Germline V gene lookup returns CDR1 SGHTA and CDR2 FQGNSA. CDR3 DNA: TGTGCCAGCACCCTGACAGGGTCGGGAGAGACCCAGTACTTC. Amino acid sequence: CASTLTGSGETQYF.

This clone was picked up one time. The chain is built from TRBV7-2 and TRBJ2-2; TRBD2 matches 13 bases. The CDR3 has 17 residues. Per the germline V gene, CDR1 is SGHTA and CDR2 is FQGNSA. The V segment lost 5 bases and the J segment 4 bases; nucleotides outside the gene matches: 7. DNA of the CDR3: TGTGCCAGCAGCAGCCGACTAGCGGGGGGTAGCACCGGGGAGCTGTTTTTT. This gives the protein CASSSRLAGGSTGELFF.